What follows is one T cell receptor beta chain and its context. Its target is unknown. These data belong to a study of T cells in localized non-small cell lung cancer. Findings and limits, study-wide: Elevated circulating T cell density in blood was associated with longer overall survival. A median of around 60 clones ranked among the top 100 in tumor appeared in adjacent lung. Multi-region tumor sequencing was not done, so intratumor heterogeneity could not be excluded.

Sequencing used immunoSEQ multiplex PCR; TCRdb keeps in-frame clones, though not all of them. The sample consists of over 15,000 clones, approximately 89% of them appearing once. The V and J ends lost 4 bases and 2 bases respectively, with 13 bases between them. The CDR3 sequence is 14 residues long. Germline-derived CDR1 and CDR2 are SGHRS and YFSETQ. The source was peripheral blood mononuclear cells, collected before any cancer treatment. The receptor comes from a male donor older than 55 with stage II lung adenocarcinoma. The chain links TRBV5-1 to TRBJ2-7; no clear D. The CDR3: CASSQSGPAYEQYF. Written as DNA, the CDR3 is TGCGCCAGCAGCCAGTCCGGGCCCGCCTACGAGCAGTACTTC.